Below, 27 T cell receptor beta chains from the same sample are listed, as sequenced in a study of T cells in Graves' hyperthyroidism and ophthalmopathy. RNA transcripts were the template for amplifying TCR beta CDR3 regions. TCR CDR3 regions were first amplified by RT-PCR with HTBI primers. TCRdb ran MiXCR on the multiplex PCR reads and lists one entry per CDR3 protein. In the table there are about 520,000 distinct CDR3 sequences, around a quarter of which are singletons. The sample consisted of blood. Source of these receptors: a woman in her twenties or thirties with Graves' ophthalmopathy.

This clonotype appeared many times. The CDR3 region has the DNA TGCGCCAGCAGCCAACGAACAGACCAAGAGACCCAGTACTTC. It yields the protein CASSQRTDQETQYF. This chain links TRBV4-1 with TRBJ2-5; D is ambiguous. This CDR3 spans 14 amino acids. Per the germline V gene, CDR1 is MGHRA and CDR2 is YSYEKL. V was cut by 2 bases and J by 0 bases, with 7 bases left in between.

The chain links TRBV12-3 or TRBV12-4 to TRBJ2-5, with a weak D call TRBD1 (6 bases). The CDR3 runs to 12 residues. Trimming removed 5 bases from V and 6 bases from J, with 10 bases in between. The CDR3 DNA reads as TGTGCCAGCAGTCACAGGGTAAAGACCCAGTACTTC. Its protein is CASSHRVKTQYF.

This clonotype was observed at least ten times. The J gene is TRBJ2-7, the V gene TRBV20-1; D is possibly TRBD1 or TRBD2 (6 bases each). Germline-derived CDR1 and CDR2 are DFQATT and SNEGSKA (reference sequence). V lost 6 bases, J lost 1 base, and 19 bases lay in between. This CDR3 contains 15 residues. The CDR3 reads CSAQRGASDSYEQYF. The CDR3 region has the DNA TGCAGTGCCCAAAGGGGGGCTTCAGATTCCTACGAGCAGTACTTC.

Remarks on this clonotype: A read error may explain this, as a much larger clone is one base away. V gene TRBV2 combines with J gene TRBJ1-5, with TRBD1 as a possible D gene (6 bases). Germline lookup yields CDR1 SNHLY and CDR2 FYNNEI. V was clipped by 10 bases and J by 3 bases, with 13 bases between them. CDR3 length equals 13 residues. CDR3 nucleotide sequence: TGTGCCACCCGCGGACAGCCCAATCAGCCCCAGCATTTT. It specifies CATRGQPNQPQHF.

The table lists this clonotype with many counts. The V gene is TRBV7-2, the J gene TRBJ1-1; 8 bases map to TRBD1. From germline, CDR1 is SGHTA and CDR2 FQGNSA. J lost 0 bases, V lost 5 bases, and 8 bases had no gene match. The CDR3 extends over 16 amino acids. The CDR3 sequence is CASSANRGRLNTEAFF. The CDR3 bases are TGTGCCAGCAGCGCCAACAGGGGGAGGTTGAACACTGAAGCTTTCTTT.

This clonotype appeared many times. The chain recombines TRBV6-5 with TRBJ1-2, with D tentatively TRBD1 (6 bases). The germline V and J ends were trimmed by 7 bases and 8 bases, with 17 bases remaining between them. In germline, CDR1 is MNHEY, CDR2 SVGAGI. The CDR3 contains 13 residues. CDR3 loop: CASKGGQQIGYTF. CDR3 sequence (DNA): TGTGCCAGCAAGGGAGGACAGCAGATCGGCTACACCTTC.

This clonotype was seen at least ten times. The chain couples TRBV28 to TRBJ2-7; perhaps TRBD1 as D (6 bases). V lost 10 bases to trimming and J lost 4 bases, with 11 bases between them. The CDR3 contains 11 residues. Germline CDR1 and CDR2: MDHEN and SYDVKM. Written as DNA, the CDR3 is TGTGCCACCGCGGACAGTTACGAGCAGTACTTC. Translated, it gives CATADSYEQYF.

This clonotype was counted between two and nine times. The chain carries TRBV11-2 and TRBJ2-5, with D possibly matching TRBD1 (5 bases). V was shortened by 2 bases and J by 1 base, with 14 bases between the two germline ends. This CDR3 has 16 residues. Germline CDR1 SGHAT, CDR2 FQNNGV. DNA for the CDR3: TGTGCCAGCAGCTTAAGACAGCAAAGAACCCAAGAGACCCAGTACTTC. Amino acid sequence: CASSLRQQRTQETQYF.

The rearrangement links TRBV12-3 or TRBV12-4 to TRBJ1-5; possibly TRBD1 for D (5 bases). The V gene lost 4 bases and the J gene lost 0 bases, with 13 bases spanning the gap. This CDR3 comprises 16 residues. CDR3 amino acids: CASSSLTVYSNQPQHF. The DNA for the CDR3 is TGTGCCAGCAGTTCGCTGACAGTTTATAGCAATCAGCCCCAGCATTTT.

The chain carries TRBV20-1 and TRBJ1-6; no definite D call. The CDR3 runs 13 residues. Trimming took off 1 base at V and 8 bases at J, with 9 bases between the two ends. Germline CDR1 reads DFQATT; CDR2 reads SNEGSKA (reference sequence). CDR3 residues: CSARVSLDSPLHF. Here the CDR3 DNA reads TGCAGTGCTAGAGTGTCCCTGGATTCACCCCTCCACTTT.

The sample holds many counts of this clonotype. The chain combines TRBV7-2 with TRBJ2-2; 10 nucleotides match TRBD2. Germline assignment: CDR1 SGHTA and CDR2 FQGNSA. The CDR3 length is 15 residues. V lost 2 bases, J lost 7 bases, and 4 bases stayed unmatched. CDR3 coding DNA: TGTGCCAGCAGCTTACAACTAGCGGGGAACGGGGAGCTGTTTTTT. Its translation: CASSLQLAGNGELFF. The whole variable domain, filled in from reference TRBV7-2 and TRBJ2-2, reads GAGVSQSPSNKVTEKGKDVELRCDPISGHTALYWYRQSLGQGLEFLIYFQGNSAPDKSGLPSDRFSAERTGGSVSTLTIQRTQQEDSAVYLCASSLQLAGNGELFFGEGSRLTVL.

The gene calls are TRBV24-1 and TRBJ2-5; D is perhaps TRBD1 (5 bases). Trimming removed 4 bases at V and 1 base at J, with 12 bases between. The CDR3 sequence is 15 residues long. CDR1 and CDR2 from the germline V gene are KGHDR and SFDVKD. The CDR3 DNA follows: TGTGCCACCAGTGACTTCCAGGGTGTCCAAGAGACCCAGTACTTC. This codes for CATSDFQGVQETQYF.

This clonotype was seen many times. The CDR3: CASSRTGNYEQYF. CDR3 DNA sequence: TGTGCCAGCAGCAGGACAGGGAACTACGAGCAGTACTTC. V usage is TRBV12-3 or TRBV12-4 and J usage is TRBJ2-7, with TRBD1 matching 8 bases. There are 13 residues in the CDR3. The ends lost 6 bases at V and 3 bases at J; junction bases unmatched: 4.

This clonotype was detected ten times or more. The gene calls are TRBV7-2 and TRBJ2-5; 8 nucleotides agree with TRBD2. In germline, CDR1 is SGHTA, CDR2 FQGNSA. The trim removed 5 bases at V and 2 bases at J, leaving 10 bases unmatched. The CDR3 runs 16 residues. CDR3 loop: CASSPHLSGGQETQYF. DNA for the CDR3: TGTGCCAGCAGCCCACACCTAAGCGGGGGACAAGAGACCCAGTACTTC.

The rearrangement uses TRBV6-5 and TRBJ2-2, with D perhaps TRBD1 (5 bases). This CDR3 contains 15 residues. Germline CDR1 reads MNHEY; CDR2 reads SVGAGI. Between the trimmed V and J ends, which lost 4 bases and 2 bases, there was a span of 11 bases. DNA of the CDR3: TGTGCCAGCAGTTCCCAGACAGACAACACCGGGGAGCTGTTTTTT. Translating gives CASSSQTDNTGELFF.

The table lists this clonotype with a few counts. The chain carries TRBV30 and TRBJ1-3, with 9 bases fitting TRBD1. This CDR3 comprises 13 residues. Germline CDR1 and CDR2: GTSNPN and SVGIG (reference sequence). V lost 8 bases and J lost 2; bases outside the gene matches: 4. CDR3 loop: CARQGDTGNTIYF. For the CDR3, the DNA is TGTGCCCGACAGGGGGACACTGGAAACACCATATATTTT.

This clonotype was counted many times. This chain joins TRBV7-8 and TRBJ2-7, with D maybe TRBD1 (5 bases). The V and J ends lost 5 bases and 3 bases respectively, with 14 bases between them. Germline V gene sequence: CDR1 SGHVS, CDR2 FQNEAQ. The CDR3 has 14 residues. The CDR3 DNA sequence: TGTGCCAGCAGCCTTTCAGGGTACGGCTACGAGCAGTACTTC. This gives the protein CASSLSGYGYEQYF.

This clonotype was counted at least ten times. The chain has TRBV7-8 and TRBJ2-2, with TRBD1 matching 12 bases. The germline V gene has CDR1 SGHVS and CDR2 FQNEAQ. The CDR3 runs to 17 residues. Germline trimming cut 4 bases from V and 7 bases from J; bases unmatched to any gene: 10. The CDR3 coding sequence is TGTGCCAGCAGCTCTTACCGGGACAGGGGGCATAGCGGGGAGCTGTTTTTT. Protein sequence: CASSSYRDRGHSGELFF.

The chain employs TRBV28 and TRBJ2-7, with a weak D call TRBD2 (6 bases). The CDR3 consists of 17 residues. Trimming took off 5 bases at V and 9 bases at J, with 29 bases between the two ends. Germline-derived CDR1 and CDR2 are MDHEN and SYDVKM. Written as DNA, the CDR3 is TGTGCCAGCAGTCTCCTTAGACCGACAAATCAGGAGGGGTCGCAGTACTTC. It is translated as CASSLLRPTNQEGSQYF. Together with reference TRBV28 and TRBJ2-7, the CDR3 gives the full variable domain: DVKVTQSSRYLVKRTGEKVFLECVQDMDHENMFWYRQDPGLGLRLIYFSYDVKMKEKGDIPEGYSVSREKKERFSLILESASTNQTSMYLCASSLLRPTNQEGSQYFGPGTRLTVT.

Ten or more counts support this clonotype. V usage is TRBV13 and J usage is TRBJ2-7; no firm D call. Per the germline V gene, CDR1 is PRHDT and CDR2 is FYEKMQ (reference sequence). V was pared by 0 bases and J by 4 bases, with 13 bases between. The CDR3 has 15 residues. Here the CDR3 reads CASSLGWEGSYEQYF. In DNA form, the CDR3 reads TGTGCCAGCAGCTTAGGGTGGGAAGGGTCATACGAGCAGTACTTC.

This clonotype came up many times. The rearrangement joins TRBV5-1 to TRBJ2-7, with TRBD1 matching over 9 bases. The CDR3 extends over 14 amino acids. Germline CDR1 reads SGHRS; CDR2 reads YFSETQ. V was pared by 4 bases and J by 4 bases, with 6 bases of the junction left unmatched. The CDR3 sequence is CASSGGQGIYEQYF. CDR3 sequence (DNA): TGCGCCAGCAGCGGGGGACAGGGAATATACGAGCAGTACTTC.

The genes are TRBV12-3 or TRBV12-4 and TRBJ1-2; D ambiguous. The CDR3 is 16 amino acids. Trimming stripped 2 bases from V and 3 bases from J, with 16 bases between. The CDR3 sequence is CASSLKTRGWDYGYTF. The CDR3 DNA reads TGTGCCAGCAGTTTAAAGACCCGGGGATGGGACTATGGCTACACCTTC.

This clonotype is labeled medium-sized. The CDR3 DNA is TGTGCCAGCAGTCCGGTGGGGGATGGGACTGAAGCTTTCTTT. Its translation is CASSPVGDGTEAFF. The chain carries TRBV12-3 or TRBV12-4 and TRBJ1-1, with D tentatively TRBD1 (5 bases). CDR3 length: 14 residues. Trimming took 5 bases from V and 5 from J, leaving 15 bases between them.

At least ten counts were recorded for this clonotype. This chain connects TRBV11-1 to TRBJ2-2; D is unclear. The CDR3 spans 13 residues. Trimming removed 5 bases from V and 6 bases from J, with 10 bases in between. CDR1 is SGHAT, CDR2 FQDESV, per germline (reference sequence). The DNA for the CDR3 is TGTGCCAGCAGCCCCTCCTTCTCCGGGGAGCTGTTTTTT. Residues: CASSPSFSGELFF.

The chain employs TRBV9 and TRBJ2-5; D is unclear. Germline-derived CDR1 and CDR2 are SGDLS and YYNGEE. The CDR3 sequence is 18 residues long. Trimming left V 0 bases short and J 2 bases short, with 20 bases between. This CDR3 reads CASSVAGVRPEFQETQYF. The CDR3 DNA follows: TGTGCCAGCAGCGTAGCAGGAGTCAGGCCCGAATTTCAAGAGACCCAGTACTTC.

The chain has TRBV6-2 or TRBV6-3 and TRBJ2-2; D is unclear. Deletions cut 3 bases from V and 0 bases from J, with 11 bases between. Germline-derived CDR1 and CDR2 are MNHEY and SVGEGT. CDR3 size: 16 residues. Written as DNA, the CDR3 is TGTGCCAGCAGTTATGGTTGGCAGACGAACACCGGGGAGCTGTTTTTT. This encodes CASSYGWQTNTGELFF.

This clonotype showed up many times. J is TRBJ1-1 and V is TRBV9; 7 nucleotides agree with TRBD1. V was clipped by 1 base and J by 6 bases; unmatched bases: 18. CDR3 length: 18 amino acids. The germline CDR1 and CDR2 sequences are SGDLS and YYNGEE. CDR3 coding DNA: TGTGCCAGCAGCGTATCGGTCATGACAGGGTATTCGGAGTCTGAAGCTTTCTTT. This gives the protein CASSVSVMTGYSESEAFF.